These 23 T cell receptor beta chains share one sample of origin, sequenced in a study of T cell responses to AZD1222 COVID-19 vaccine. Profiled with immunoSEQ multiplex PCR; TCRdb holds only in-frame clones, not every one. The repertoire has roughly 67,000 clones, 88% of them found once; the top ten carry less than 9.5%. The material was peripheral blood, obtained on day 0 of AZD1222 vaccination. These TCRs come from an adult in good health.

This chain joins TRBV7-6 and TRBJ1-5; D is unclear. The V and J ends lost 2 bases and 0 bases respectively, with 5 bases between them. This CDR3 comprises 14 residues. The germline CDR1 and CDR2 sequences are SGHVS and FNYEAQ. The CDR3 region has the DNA TGTGCCAGCAGCTTACAATATAGCAATCAGCCCCAGCATTTT. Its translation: CASSLQYSNQPQHF.

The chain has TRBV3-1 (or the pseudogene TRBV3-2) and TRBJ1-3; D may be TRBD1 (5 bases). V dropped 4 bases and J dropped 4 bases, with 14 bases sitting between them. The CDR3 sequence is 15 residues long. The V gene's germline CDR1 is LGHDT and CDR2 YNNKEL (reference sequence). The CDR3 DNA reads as TGTGCCAGCAGCCCCGTGAGGGGTCGCGGAAACACCATATATTTT. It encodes CASSPVRGRGNTIYF.

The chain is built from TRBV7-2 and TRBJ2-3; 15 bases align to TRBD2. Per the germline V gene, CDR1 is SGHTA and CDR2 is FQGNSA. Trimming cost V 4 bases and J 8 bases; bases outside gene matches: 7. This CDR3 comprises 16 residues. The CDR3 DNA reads TGTGCCAGCAGCTCCGGACTAGCGGGAGGGCAGGGTACGCAGTATTTT. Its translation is CASSSGLAGGQGTQYF. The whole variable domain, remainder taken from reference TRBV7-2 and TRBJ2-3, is GAGVSQSPSNKVTEKGKDVELRCDPISGHTALYWYRQSLGQGLEFLIYFQGNSAPDKSGLPSDRFSAERTGGSVSTLTIQRTQQEDSAVYLCASSSGLAGGQGTQYFGPGTRLTVL.

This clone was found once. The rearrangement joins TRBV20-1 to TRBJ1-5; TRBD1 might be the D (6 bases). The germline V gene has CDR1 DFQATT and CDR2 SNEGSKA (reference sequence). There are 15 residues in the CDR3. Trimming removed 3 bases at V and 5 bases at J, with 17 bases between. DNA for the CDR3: TGCAGTGCTAGTCTTGAACAGGGATTTTATCAGCCCCAGCATTTT. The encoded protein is CSASLEQGFYQPQHF.

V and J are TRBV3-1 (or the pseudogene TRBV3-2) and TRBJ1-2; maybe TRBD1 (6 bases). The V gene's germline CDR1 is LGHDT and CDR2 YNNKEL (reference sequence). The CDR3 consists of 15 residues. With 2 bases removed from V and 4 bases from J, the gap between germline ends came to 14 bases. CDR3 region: CASSQYRDLTYGYTF. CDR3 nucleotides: TGTGCCAGCAGCCAATACAGGGATTTAACCTATGGCTACACCTTC.

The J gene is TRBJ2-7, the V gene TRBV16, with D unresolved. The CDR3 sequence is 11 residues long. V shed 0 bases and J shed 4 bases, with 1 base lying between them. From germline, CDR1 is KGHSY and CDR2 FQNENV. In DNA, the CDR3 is TGTGCCAGCAGCCAATCGTACGAGCAGTACTTC. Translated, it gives CASSQSYEQYF.

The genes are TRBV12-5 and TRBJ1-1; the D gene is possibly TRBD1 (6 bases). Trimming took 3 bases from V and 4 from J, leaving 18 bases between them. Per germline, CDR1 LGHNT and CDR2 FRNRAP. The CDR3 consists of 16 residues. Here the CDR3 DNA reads TGTGCTAGTGGTTTCTTCGCCAGGGGACCTCTCACTGAAGCTTTCTTT. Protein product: CASGFFARGPLTEAFF. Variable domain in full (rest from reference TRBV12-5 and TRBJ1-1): DARVTQTPRHKVTEMGQEVTMRCQPILGHNTVFWYRQTMMQGLELLAYFRNRAPLDDSGMPKDRFSAEMPDATLATLKIQPSEPRDSAVYFCASGFFARGPLTEAFFGQGTRLTVV.

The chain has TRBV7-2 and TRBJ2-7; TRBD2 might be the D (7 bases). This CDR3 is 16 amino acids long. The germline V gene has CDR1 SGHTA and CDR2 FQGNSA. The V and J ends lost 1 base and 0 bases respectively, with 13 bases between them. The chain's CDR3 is CASSLVGGLSSYEQYF. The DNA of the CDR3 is TGTGCCAGCAGCTTAGTGGGGGGGCTTAGCTCCTACGAGCAGTACTTC.

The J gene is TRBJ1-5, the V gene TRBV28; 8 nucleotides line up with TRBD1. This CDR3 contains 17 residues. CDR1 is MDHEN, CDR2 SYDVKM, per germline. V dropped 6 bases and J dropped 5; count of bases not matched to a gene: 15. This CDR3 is CASRTAASGQGHQPQHF. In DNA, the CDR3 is TGTGCCAGCAGAACCGCAGCTAGTGGACAGGGCCATCAGCCCCAGCATTTT.

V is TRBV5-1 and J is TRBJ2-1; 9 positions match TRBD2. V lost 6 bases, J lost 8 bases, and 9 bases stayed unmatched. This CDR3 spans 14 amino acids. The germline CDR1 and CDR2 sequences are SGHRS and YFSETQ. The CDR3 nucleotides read TGCGCCAGCAAGATCGCGTCTAGCGGGGATGAGCAGTTCTTC. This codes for CASKIASSGDEQFF. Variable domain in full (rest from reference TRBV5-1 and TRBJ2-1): KAGVTQTPRYLIKTRGQQVTLSCSPISGHRSVSWYQQTPGQGLQFLFEYFSETQRNKGNFPGRFSGRQFSNSRSEMNVSTLELGDSALYLCASKIASSGDEQFFGPGTRLTVL.

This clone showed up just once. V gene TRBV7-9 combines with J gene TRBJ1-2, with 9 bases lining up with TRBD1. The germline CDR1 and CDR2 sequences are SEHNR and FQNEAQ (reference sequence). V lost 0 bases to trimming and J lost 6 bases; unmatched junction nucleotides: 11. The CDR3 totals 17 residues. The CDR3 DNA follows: TGTGCCAGCAGCTTAGCGGCCGTCGTACAGGGGGCCAATGGCTACACCTTC. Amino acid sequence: CASSLAAVVQGANGYTF.

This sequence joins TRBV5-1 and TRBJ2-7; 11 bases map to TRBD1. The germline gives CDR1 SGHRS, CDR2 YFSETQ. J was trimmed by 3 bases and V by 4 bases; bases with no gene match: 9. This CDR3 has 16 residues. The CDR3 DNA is TGCGCCAGCAGCCTCTATACGGGACAGGGGGGCTACGAGCAGTACTTC. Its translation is CASSLYTGQGGYEQYF.

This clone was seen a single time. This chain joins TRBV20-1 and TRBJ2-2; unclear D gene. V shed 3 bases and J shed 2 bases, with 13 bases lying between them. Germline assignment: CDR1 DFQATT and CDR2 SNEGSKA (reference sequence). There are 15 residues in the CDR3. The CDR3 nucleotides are TGCAGTGCTAGTGTGAAGACTTTAAACACCGGGGAGCTGTTTTTT. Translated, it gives CSASVKTLNTGELFF.

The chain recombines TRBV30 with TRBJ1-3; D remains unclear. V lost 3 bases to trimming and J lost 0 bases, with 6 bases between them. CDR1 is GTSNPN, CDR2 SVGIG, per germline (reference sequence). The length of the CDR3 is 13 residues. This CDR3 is CAWSTNSGNTIYF. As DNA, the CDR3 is TGTGCCTGGAGCACCAACTCTGGAAACACCATATATTTT.

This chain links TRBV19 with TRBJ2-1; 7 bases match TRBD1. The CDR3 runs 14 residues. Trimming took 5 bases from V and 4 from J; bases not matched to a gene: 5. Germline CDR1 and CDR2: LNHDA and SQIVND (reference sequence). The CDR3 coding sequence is TGTGCCAGTAGTCCTTGGGACAGTTACAATGAGCAGTTCTTC. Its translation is CASSPWDSYNEQFF. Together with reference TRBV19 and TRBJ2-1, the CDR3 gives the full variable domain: DGGITQSPKYLFRKEGQNVTLSCEQNLNHDAMYWYRQDPGQGLRLIYYSQIVNDFQKGDIAEGYSVSREKKESFPLTVTSAQKNPTAFYLCASSPWDSYNEQFFGPGTRLTVL.

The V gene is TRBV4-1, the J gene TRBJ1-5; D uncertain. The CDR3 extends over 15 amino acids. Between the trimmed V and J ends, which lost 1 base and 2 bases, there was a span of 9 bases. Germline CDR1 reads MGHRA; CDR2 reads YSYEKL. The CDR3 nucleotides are TGCGCCAGCAGCCAAGCGGTGTCCCGCAATCAGCCCCAGCATTTT. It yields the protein CASSQAVSRNQPQHF.

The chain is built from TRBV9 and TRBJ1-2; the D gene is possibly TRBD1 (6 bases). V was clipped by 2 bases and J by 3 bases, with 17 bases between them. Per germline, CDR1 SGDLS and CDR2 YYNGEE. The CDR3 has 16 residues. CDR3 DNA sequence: TGTGCCAGCAGCGTCCTCCCCCAGGGACAAGACTATGGCTACACCTTC. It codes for CASSVLPQGQDYGYTF.

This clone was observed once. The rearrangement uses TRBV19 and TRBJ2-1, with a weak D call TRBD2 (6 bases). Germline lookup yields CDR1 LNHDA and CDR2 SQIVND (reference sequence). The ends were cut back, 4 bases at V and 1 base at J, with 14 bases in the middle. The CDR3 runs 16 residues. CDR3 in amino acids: CASSTFSGRSYNEQFF. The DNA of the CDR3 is TGTGCCAGTAGTACCTTTAGCGGTAGGTCCTACAATGAGCAGTTCTTC.

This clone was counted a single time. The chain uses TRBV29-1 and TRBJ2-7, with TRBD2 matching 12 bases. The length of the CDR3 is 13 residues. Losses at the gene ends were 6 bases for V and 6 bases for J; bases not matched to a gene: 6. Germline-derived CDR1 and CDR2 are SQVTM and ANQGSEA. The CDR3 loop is CSVVGLAGPEQYF. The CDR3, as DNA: TGCAGCGTGGTTGGACTAGCGGGACCCGAGCAGTACTTC.

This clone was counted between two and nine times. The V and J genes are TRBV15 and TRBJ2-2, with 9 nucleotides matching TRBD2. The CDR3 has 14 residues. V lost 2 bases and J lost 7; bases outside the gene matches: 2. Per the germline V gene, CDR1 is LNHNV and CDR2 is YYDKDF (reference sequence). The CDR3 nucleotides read TGTGCCACCAGCAGACTAGCGGGAATCGGGGAGCTGTTTTTT. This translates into CATSRLAGIGELFF.

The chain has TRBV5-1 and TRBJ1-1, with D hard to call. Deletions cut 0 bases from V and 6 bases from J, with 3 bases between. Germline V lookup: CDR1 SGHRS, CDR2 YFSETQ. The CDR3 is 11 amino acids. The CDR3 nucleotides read TGCGCCAGCAGCTTGGGGTCTGAAGCTTTCTTT. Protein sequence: CASSLGSEAFF. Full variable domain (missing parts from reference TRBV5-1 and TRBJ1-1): KAGVTQTPRYLIKTRGQQVTLSCSPISGHRSVSWYQQTPGQGLQFLFEYFSETQRNKGNFPGRFSGRQFSNSRSEMNVSTLELGDSALYLCASSLGSEAFFGQGTRLTVV.

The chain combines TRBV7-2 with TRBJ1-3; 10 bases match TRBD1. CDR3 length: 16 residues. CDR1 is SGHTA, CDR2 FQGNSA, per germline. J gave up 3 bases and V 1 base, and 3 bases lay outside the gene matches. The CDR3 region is CASSLVDRGLGNTIYF. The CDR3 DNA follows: TGTGCCAGCAGCTTAGTTGACAGGGGGCTTGGAAACACCATATATTTT.

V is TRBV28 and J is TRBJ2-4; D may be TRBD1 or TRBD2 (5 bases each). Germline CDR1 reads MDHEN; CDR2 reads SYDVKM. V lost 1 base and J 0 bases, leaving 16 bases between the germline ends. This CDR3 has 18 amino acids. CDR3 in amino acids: CASSLFPGRKLAKNIQYF. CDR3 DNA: TGTGCCAGCAGTTTATTTCCGGGGCGTAAACTAGCCAAAAACATTCAGTACTTC.